What follows are 27 T cell receptor beta chains derived from one specimen sequenced in a study of shared clonotypes between healthy human individuals. The table came from immunoSEQ multiplex PCR; TCRdb's copy has only in-frame clones and leaves some out. The sample has 1.4 million to 1.5 million clones; around 97% are singletons. The sequenced sample was naive CD4+ T cells sorted from blood. Subset: CD45RA+ positively selected. These receptors came from a young man in good health.

In nucleotides, the CDR3 is TGTGCCAGCAGTTTACTCCGGGGGTGGGAGCAGTACTTC. It yields the protein CASSLLRGWEQYF. J is TRBJ2-7 and V is TRBV28; D is possibly TRBD2 (6 bases). The CDR3 spans 13 residues. Between the trimmed V and J ends, which lost 2 bases and 7 bases, there was a span of 12 bases. CDR1 is MDHEN and CDR2 is SYDVKM in the germline V gene.

This clone was found once. The chain couples TRBV7-2 to TRBJ2-3, with D unclear. The V end was cut by 5 bases, the J end by 4 bases, with 7 bases between. Germline V gene data show CDR1 as SGHTA and CDR2 as FQGNSA. CDR3 size: 12 residues. The CDR3 protein is CASSPVADTQYF. The CDR3 bases are TGTGCCAGCAGCCCGGTCGCAGATACGCAGTATTTT.

The rearrangement uses TRBV18 and TRBJ2-6; D is unresolved. V lost 6 bases, J lost 0 bases, and 21 bases lay in between. CDR1 KGHSH and CDR2 LQKENI come from the germline V gene. The CDR3 is made up of 19 amino acids. The CDR3 sequence is CASSLTTPRVLSGANVLTF. For the CDR3, the DNA is TGTGCCAGCTCCCTGACCACCCCGAGAGTTCTCTCTGGGGCCAACGTCCTGACTTTC.

The V call is TRBV19, the J call TRBJ2-5; D ambiguous. Germline V lookup: CDR1 LNHDA, CDR2 SQIVND (reference sequence). The CDR3 sequence is 12 residues long. V gave up 5 bases and J gave up 7 bases, with 11 bases separating them. The CDR3 bases are TGTGCCAGTAGTGGGCCGAGGTGGACCCAGTACTTC. It specifies CASSGPRWTQYF.

The chain joins TRBV19 to TRBJ1-5; no clear D. The CDR3 contains 14 residues. The germline V gene encodes CDR1 LNHDA and CDR2 SQIVND (reference sequence). V was shortened by 1 base and J by 5 bases, with 9 bases between the two germline ends. The CDR3 DNA follows: TGTGCCAGTAGTATAGTCGGGGTTTATCAGCCCCAGCATTTT. It is translated as CASSIVGVYQPQHF.

In this sample, this clone turned up once. The same CDR3 arises from other DNA sequences in this sample as well. The chain employs TRBV9 and TRBJ2-2; D not certain. This CDR3 contains 14 residues. Trimming shortened V by 0 bases and J by 3 bases, and 6 bases separated the two germline ends. CDR1 and CDR2 (germline): SGDLS, YYNGEE. The CDR3 protein is CASSVGGYTGELFF. CDR3 bases: TGTGCCAGCAGCGTAGGGGGTTACACCGGGGAGCTGTTTTTT.

The chain couples TRBV7-2 to TRBJ2-7, with D maybe TRBD2 (5 bases). Germline loops: CDR1 SGHTA, CDR2 FQGNSA. V was shortened by 5 bases and J by 0 bases, with 14 bases between the two germline ends. This CDR3 has 15 residues. The CDR3 is CASSRYIEGSYEQYF. CDR3 DNA: TGTGCCAGCAGCCGCTATATAGAGGGCTCCTACGAGCAGTACTTC.

This chain connects TRBV7-9 to TRBJ2-1, with D possibly being TRBD2 (5 bases). V dropped 4 bases and J dropped 0 bases, with 7 bases sitting between them. This CDR3 is built from 14 residues. Germline V gene lookup returns CDR1 SEHNR and CDR2 FQNEAQ (reference sequence). The CDR3 DNA follows: TGTGCCAGCAGCTCGGGGATCTCCTACAATGAGCAGTTCTTC. Translated, it gives CASSSGISYNEQFF.

Concerning this clone itself: One end of the junction is discordant with germline, which a read error may explain. In nucleotides, the CDR3 is TGCGCCAGCAGCGAAGACCGGGGCAATGAGCAGTTCTTC. This sequence encodes CASSEDRGNEQFF. This rearrangement joins TRBV4-1 to TRBJ2-1, with D perhaps TRBD2 (5 bases). The CDR3 loop spans 13 amino acids. The germline gives CDR1 MGHRA, CDR2 YSYEKL.

V and J are TRBV5-8 and TRBJ2-7; D is unresolved. The CDR3 is 14 residues long. Germline-derived CDR1 and CDR2 are SGHTS and YDEGEE. V shed 4 bases and J shed 1 base, with 12 bases lying between them. This CDR3 reads CASSPRIHSYEQYF. Written as DNA, the CDR3 is TGTGCCAGCAGCCCCAGGATTCATTCCTACGAGCAGTACTTC.

The V and J genes are TRBV6-6 and TRBJ2-7; TRBD1 agrees at 7 bases. The J segment lost 12 bases and the V segment lost 6 bases, leaving 17 bases of the junction unmatched. This CDR3 has 14 amino acids. In germline, CDR1 is MNHNY, CDR2 SVGAGI (reference sequence). The CDR3 DNA sequence: TGTGCCAGCAGCCTTCGACAGGGACGTTCATCGCCGTACTTC. Translating it yields CASSLRQGRSSPYF.

This chain links TRBV11-3 with TRBJ2-2, with D unresolved. CDR1 is SGHNT, CDR2 YENEEA, per germline. V gave up 4 bases and J gave up 6 bases, with 9 bases separating them. The CDR3 spans 13 residues. DNA for the CDR3: TGTGCCAGCAGCTCCAAGGCCGCCGGGGAGCTGTTTTTT. Translating gives CASSSKAAGELFF.

For the CDR3, the DNA is TGTGCCAGTAGTATGGATGTAATCGCGGGCGAGCAGTACTTC. It yields the protein CASSMDVIAGEQYF. The V gene is TRBV19, the J gene TRBJ2-7; the D gene is possibly TRBD2 (5 bases). The length of the CDR3 is 14 residues. Per germline, CDR1 LNHDA and CDR2 SQIVND (reference sequence). The V gene lost 3 bases and the J gene lost 6 bases, with 15 bases spanning the gap. Complete variable domain (other parts from reference TRBV19 and TRBJ2-7): DGGITQSPKYLFRKEGQNVTLSCEQNLNHDAMYWYRQDPGQGLRLIYYSQIVNDFQKGDIAEGYSVSREKKESFPLTVTSAQKNPTAFYLCASSMDVIAGEQYFGPGTRLTVT.

The chain has TRBV5-1 and TRBJ2-1, with D uncertain. There are 15 residues in the CDR3. Trimming cost V 3 bases and J 0 bases, with 10 bases left between them. Looked up from germline, CDR1 is SGHRS and CDR2 is YFSETQ. CDR3 sequence: CASSSQAHSYNEQFF. DNA for the CDR3: TGCGCCAGCAGCTCCCAGGCGCACTCCTACAATGAGCAGTTCTTC.

The chain couples TRBV27 to TRBJ2-1, with 10 bases aligning to TRBD2. Germline values: CDR1 MNHEY, CDR2 SMNVEV (reference sequence). CDR3 length: 20 residues. Losses at the gene ends were 6 bases for V and 0 bases for J; bases not matched to a gene: 17. CDR3 sequence (DNA): TGTGCCAGCAGCACCCTTTTAGGAGCGGGAGGGGTAAGCTCCTACAATGAGCAGTTCTTC. This encodes CASSTLLGAGGVSSYNEQFF.

The chain is built from TRBV19 and TRBJ2-3; a possible D gene is TRBD2 (5 bases). V lost 6 bases to trimming and J lost 0 bases, with 10 bases between them. The CDR3 loop spans 14 amino acids. In germline, CDR1 is LNHDA, CDR2 SQIVND (reference sequence). Here the CDR3 reads CASRVERSTDTQYF. The CDR3 bases are TGTGCCAGTAGAGTCGAGCGGAGCACAGATACGCAGTATTTT.

The V gene is TRBV2, the J gene TRBJ1-3; 7 bases line up with TRBD1. The junction had 6 bases not matched to a gene; V was cut back by 5 bases and J by 2 bases. The V gene's germline CDR1 is SNHLY and CDR2 FYNNEI. The CDR3 consists of 15 residues. CDR3 nucleotide sequence: TGTGCCAGCAGTTATAGTACAGGGGCTGGAAACACCATATATTTT. This sequence encodes CASSYSTGAGNTIYF.

The genes are TRBV6-1 and TRBJ2-7; D possibly matches TRBD1 or TRBD2 (5 bases each). The CDR3 is made up of 14 amino acids. V lost 6 bases and J 4 bases, leaving 16 bases between the germline ends. CDR1 and CDR2 from the germline V gene are MNHNS and SASEGT. The CDR3 here is CASSRDVGWYEQYF. CDR3 DNA: TGTGCCAGCAGCCGGGACGTCGGGTGGTACGAGCAGTACTTC.

The gene calls are TRBV28 and TRBJ2-7; 8 positions agree with TRBD2. The CDR3 runs 14 residues. Per the germline V gene, CDR1 is MDHEN and CDR2 is SYDVKM. V trimming: 7 bases; J trimming: 7 bases; junction bases outside the gene matches: 12. The CDR3 loop reads CASMVAGGLSEQYF. The CDR3 coding sequence is TGTGCCAGCATGGTGGCGGGAGGATTGAGTGAGCAGTACTTC.

The chain combines TRBV28 with TRBJ2-7; 8 bases are a match to TRBD1. The CDR3 is made up of 14 amino acids. Germline values: CDR1 MDHEN, CDR2 SYDVKM. With 3 bases clipped from V and 5 bases from J, the junction kept 6 bases outside the gene matches. CDR3 in DNA: TGTGCCAGCAGTTTGGACAGGGTCCTCAACGAGCAGTACTTC. The encoded protein is CASSLDRVLNEQYF.

The chain is built from TRBV6-5 and TRBJ2-7; D uncertain. V shed 8 bases and J shed 6 bases, with 20 bases lying between them. CDR1 and CDR2 from the germline V gene are MNHEY and SVGAGI. The CDR3 spans 14 residues. This CDR3 is CASGNHNGLSEQYF. Written as DNA, the CDR3 is TGTGCCAGCGGGAATCACAACGGGTTAAGCGAGCAGTACTTC.

The gene calls are TRBV10-1 and TRBJ2-3; D possibly corresponds to TRBD2 (5 bases). The V and J ends lost 0 bases and 4 bases respectively, with 14 bases between them. There are 16 residues in the CDR3. CDR1 is WNHNN and CDR2 is SYGVQD in the germline V gene (reference sequence). This CDR3 reads CASSESEGMGADTQYF. The CDR3, as DNA: TGCGCCAGCAGTGAGTCTGAGGGAATGGGCGCAGATACGCAGTATTTT.

With respect to this clone: Other DNA sequences from this sample encode an identical CDR3 as well. The genes are TRBV9 and TRBJ1-1; D is unresolved. This CDR3 is 13 amino acids long. V was pared by 2 bases and J by 5 bases, with 10 bases between. The germline V gene has CDR1 SGDLS and CDR2 YYNGEE. CDR3 coding DNA: TGTGCCAGCAGCGTGTCAGGAGCAACTGAAGCTTTCTTT. Translating it yields CASSVSGATEAFF.

The chain couples TRBV15 to TRBJ1-1; D is uncertain. Trimming cost V 5 bases and J 0 bases, with 13 bases left between them. The CDR3 loop spans 15 amino acids. Germline CDR1 is LNHNV and CDR2 is YYDKDF (reference sequence). In DNA form, the CDR3 reads TGTGCCACCAGCCCCACGCTCCTCATGAACACTGAAGCTTTCTTT. Translated: CATSPTLLMNTEAFF.

The chain uses TRBV2 and TRBJ2-1; weak D call: TRBD2 (7 bases). Trimming pared 0 bases from V and 5 bases from J, leaving 14 bases between. The CDR3 consists of 16 residues. Germline CDR1 and CDR2: SNHLY and FYNNEI. CDR3 amino acids: CASSEAGASGHNEQFF. The CDR3 DNA sequence: TGTGCCAGCAGTGAAGCGGGGGCTAGCGGCCACAATGAGCAGTTCTTC.

This chain joins TRBV11-2 and TRBJ2-2; D remains unclear. The CDR3 has 16 amino acids. Germline V gene sequence: CDR1 SGHAT, CDR2 FQNNGV. Trimming removed 5 bases at V and 2 bases at J, with 15 bases between. DNA for the CDR3: TGTGCCAGCAGCGCTCAATTACCGGGTAACACCGGGGAGCTGTTTTTT. The encoded protein is CASSAQLPGNTGELFF.

This chain uses TRBV9 with TRBJ2-5, with D unclear. Trimming took off 0 bases at V and 0 bases at J, with 3 bases between the two ends. Per the germline V gene, CDR1 is SGDLS and CDR2 is YYNGEE. The CDR3 is made up of 13 amino acids. The DNA of the CDR3 is TGTGCCAGCAGCGTAGTGGACCAAGAGACCCAGTACTTC. The encoded protein is CASSVVDQETQYF.